This note documents a single T cell receptor beta chain sequence. The CDR3 has 15 residues. CDR1 is SGHAT, CDR2 FQNNGV, per germline. The V gene end was trimmed by 4 bases and the J gene end by 8 bases; junction bases not matched to a gene: 12. This sample is drawn from a study of blood T cell repertoires in COVID-19. This table comes from immunoSEQ multiplex PCR, and its TCRdb copy is limited to in-frame clones, with some not included. The top ten clones hold over 2.5% of a sample with approximately 240,000 clones, roughly 84% of them seen once. The chain is built from TRBV11-2 and TRBJ1-1; TRBD1 matches at 8 bases. The sequenced sample consisted of peripheral blood. The TCR originated in a man aged 45 to 65 who had recovered from COVID-19. The CDR3 reads CASSSSSGQEVEAFF. The CDR3 nucleotides read TGTGCCAGCAGCTCTAGCTCGGGACAGGAGGTCGAAGCTTTCTTT.